This TCR beta chain comes out of a study of CD8 T cells in Susac syndrome (dated 2019 in TCRdb). For the wider study: The study used repertoire sequencing to test whether antigen drove CD8+ T cell activation and differentiation in Susac syndrome. Clonality of the CD8+ T cell repertoire was compared between about a dozen healthy donors, roughly 14 Susac syndrome patients and 15 or so multiple sclerosis patients.

General study outcomes and caveats: The number of individuals in the TCR sequencing and HLA analysis was recognized as being relatively small.

High-throughput TCR beta sequencing profiled peripheral blood CD8+ and CD4+ T cells from healthy donors, Susac syndrome patients and multiple sclerosis patients. Multiple sclerosis controls were treatment-naive patients with stable or active relapsing-remitting disease fulfilling revised McDonald criteria. Bulk CD8+ and CD4+ T cells were purified by magnetic negative isolation, while CD8+ TEMRA cells were enriched using FACS. Blood was collected in EDTA tubes and processed within 24 hours, with PBMCs isolated through density gradient centrifugation. PBMCs intended for TCR sequencing were frozen in liquid nitrogen and were later thawed in a 37 degrees C water bath. The sorted or isolated CD4+, CD8+ and CD8+ TEMRA cells reached a purity of at least 90%. RNA was extracted using the RNeasy kit, and roughly 0.45 to 1 ug of the RNA was reverse transcribed with random hexamers. TCR beta CDR3 regions were amplified with the immunoSEQ multiplex PCR assay covering 54 Vbeta and 13 Jbeta segments. PCR amplification bias was corrected by using a synthetic template baseline for primer optimization and computational correction. The paper's data handling went like this. Only productive sequences were kept, with reads annotated to V, D and J genes according to IMGT and analyzed in immunoSEQ Analyzer. To calculate clonality, Shannon entropy was normalized by log2 of the number of productive unique sequences and then subtracted from one. For each patient and control, public and private clones were evaluated among the 100 most prevalent clones. Susac-specific clones were defined as absent from healthy and MS cohorts, 800 to 1,200 published viral clones and other ImmuneACCESS disease sequences. The raw public reads went through TCRdb reprocessing: fastp at Q25, MiXCR clone calling, in-frame beta chains kept. CDR3 protein duplicates are merged, each entry listing the most common genes and DNA. In this record, the V and J calls reflect TCRdb's handling and not the investigators' own analysis. This sample is represented by around 300,000 distinct CDR3 sequences; about 91% of them were singletons. The top ten constitute 0.18% of the sample.

CDR1 and CDR2 are drawn from the germline V gene (reference sequence): SEHNR, FQNEAQ. The CDR3 measures 13 amino acids from cysteine to phenylalanine. The sequence is cut down to CDR3 DNA, 39 bases in frame from base 1. The germline ends are 7 bases apart after V is trimmed by 5 bases and J by 3 bases. To note about this clonotype: It has no known antigen specificity. The record has no base qualities; no much larger clone is one base away.

The specimen was CD8+ T cells from PBMCs. The chain uses TRBV7-9 and TRBJ1-4; too little of a D gene remains to name it. This clonotype originated in a human donor with multiple sclerosis. The CDR3 is CASSQNSNEKLFF. The DNA sequence is given as TGTGCCAGCAGCCAAAATTCTAATGAAAAACTGTTTTTT.